These 20 T cell receptor beta chains were sequenced from one sample in a study of blood T cell repertoires in COVID-19. Sequencing used immunoSEQ multiplex PCR; TCRdb keeps in-frame clones, though not all of them. The table includes about 150,000 clones, around four fifths detected once. Sequences were obtained from peripheral blood. All receptors derive from a man aged 65 to 79 with acute or convalescent COVID-19.

The chain has TRBV28 and TRBJ2-1; TRBD1 aligns across 9 bases. The CDR3 length is 14 residues. Germline V gene sequence: CDR1 MDHEN, CDR2 SYDVKM. V was pared by 5 bases and J by 5 bases, with 4 bases of the junction left unmatched. The CDR3 nucleotides are TGTGCCAGCAGTATGACAGGGGGGGACAATGAGCAGTTCTTC. This translates into CASSMTGGDNEQFF.

V gene TRBV12-5 combines with J gene TRBJ2-1; 10 nucleotides agree with TRBD1. CDR3 size: 11 residues. CDR1 and CDR2 from the germline V gene are LGHNT and FRNRAP. J gave up 5 bases and V 11 bases, and 0 bases lay outside the gene matches. CDR3 nucleotides: TGTGCTGGACAGGGGGACAATGAGCAGTTCTTC. Translating gives CAGQGDNEQFF.

This clone was found many times. The chain links TRBV15 to TRBJ2-2; TRBD1 agrees at 10 bases. The CDR3 consists of 17 residues. Germline CDR1 LNHNV, CDR2 YYDKDF (reference sequence). V shed 3 bases and J 4 bases; nucleotides not matched to a gene: 8. The CDR3 sequence: CATSRVPGQGSTGELFF. CDR3 coding DNA: TGTGCCACCAGCAGGGTTCCGGGACAGGGGAGCACCGGGGAGCTGTTTTTT.

This chain joins TRBV29-1 and TRBJ2-2; 7 nucleotides agree with TRBD2. This CDR3 has 13 amino acids. Trimming took 6 bases from V and 5 from J; bases not matched to a gene: 6. Germline assignment: CDR1 SQVTM and CDR2 ANQGSEA. The CDR3 sequence is CSVSRLATGELFF. CDR3 coding DNA: TGCAGCGTCTCCAGACTAGCTACCGGGGAGCTGTTTTTT.

This chain joins TRBV4-1 and TRBJ2-2; possibly TRBD2 for D (6 bases). Germline-derived CDR1 and CDR2 are MGHRA and YSYEKL. Trimming took 4 bases from V and 0 from J, leaving 12 bases between them. The CDR3 runs to 16 residues. The chain's CDR3 is CASSLPRGTNTGELFF. CDR3 DNA sequence: TGCGCCAGCAGCCTCCCCCGGGGGACGAACACCGGGGAGCTGTTTTTT.

The chain recombines TRBV3-1 (or the pseudogene TRBV3-2) with TRBJ1-6; 7 bases match TRBD1. The CDR3 is 15 amino acids. Looked up from germline, CDR1 is LGHDT and CDR2 is YNNKEL (reference sequence). Losses at the gene ends were 4 bases for V and 6 bases for J; bases not matched to a gene: 6. The DNA for the CDR3 is TGTGCCAGCAGCCCCCTAACAGGGGCTAATTCACCCCTCCACTTT. Amino acid sequence: CASSPLTGANSPLHF.

J is TRBJ2-2 and V is TRBV12-3 or TRBV12-4; unclear D gene. Trimming left V 2 bases short and J 3 bases short, with 4 bases between. The CDR3 consists of 13 residues. This CDR3 reads CASSLLDTGELFF. CDR3 nucleotides: TGTGCCAGCAGTTTACTCGACACCGGGGAGCTGTTTTTT.

This chain connects TRBV28 to TRBJ1-3; 9 nucleotides line up with TRBD1. With V trimmed by 4 bases and J by 0 bases, 7 bases remained unmatched. The CDR3 is 17 residues long. Germline lookup yields CDR1 MDHEN and CDR2 SYDVKM. The CDR3 loop reads CASSYGTGPNSGNTIYF. The CDR3 DNA follows: TGTGCCAGCAGTTACGGGACAGGGCCCAACTCTGGAAACACCATATATTTT. The whole variable domain, filled in from reference TRBV28 and TRBJ1-3, reads DVKVTQSSRYLVKRTGEKVFLECVQDMDHENMFWYRQDPGLGLRLIYFSYDVKMKEKGDIPEGYSVSREKKERFSLILESASTNQTSMYLCASSYGTGPNSGNTIYFGEGSWLTVV.

The rearrangement uses TRBV5-8 and TRBJ1-1; TRBD1 aligns across 10 bases. J lost 5 bases, V lost 5 bases, and 9 bases had no gene match. Germline V lookup: CDR1 SGHTS, CDR2 YDEGEE. This CDR3 spans 15 amino acids. CDR3 region: CASRDFGTGDTEAFF. DNA for the CDR3: TGTGCCAGCAGAGATTTCGGGACAGGGGATACTGAAGCTTTCTTT.

CDR3 sequence: CASSQTTGNPYEQYF. The CDR3 DNA is TGTGCCAGCAGCCAGACTACAGGGAACCCCTACGAGCAGTACTTC. This rearrangement joins TRBV3-1 (or the pseudogene TRBV3-2) to TRBJ2-7, with TRBD1 as a possible D gene (6 bases). From germline, CDR1 is LGHDT and CDR2 YNNKEL (reference sequence). The CDR3 length is 15 residues. With 3 bases removed from V and 2 bases from J, the gap between germline ends came to 14 bases.

The chain is built from TRBV7-2 and TRBJ2-7, with D tentatively TRBD2 (5 bases). CDR1 is SGHTA and CDR2 is FQGNSA in the germline V gene. The CDR3 spans 12 residues. Trimming shortened V by 3 bases and J by 5 bases, and 8 bases separated the two germline ends. The CDR3 DNA reads as TGTGCCAGCAGCTTGGGGAGCGACGAGCAGTACTTC. Encoded protein: CASSLGSDEQYF.

The chain is built from TRBV18 and TRBJ2-7; maybe TRBD1 (5 bases). The germline gives CDR1 KGHSH, CDR2 LQKENI. The ends were cut back, 6 bases at V and 5 bases at J, with 8 bases in the middle. The CDR3 runs 11 residues. The CDR3 region has the DNA TGTGCCAGCTCGTCGACAGACGAGCAGTACTTC. This codes for CASSSTDEQYF.

The gene calls are TRBV15 and TRBJ1-5; no clear D. The CDR3 has 13 amino acids. Trimming removed 5 bases at V and 3 bases at J, with 8 bases between. In germline, CDR1 is LNHNV, CDR2 YYDKDF (reference sequence). In nucleotides, the CDR3 is TGTGCCACCAGCCCGGACTTCAATCAGCCCCAGCATTTT. Its translation: CATSPDFNQPQHF. Looking up the rest from reference TRBV15 and TRBJ1-5 gives the full variable domain: DAMVIQNPRYQVTQFGKPVTLSCSQTLNHNVMYWYQQKSSQAPKLLFHYYDKDFNNEADTPDNFQSRRPNTSFCFLDIRSPGLGDTAMYLCATSPDFNQPQHFGDGTRLSIL.

This chain connects TRBV6-5 to TRBJ2-7; 7 positions match TRBD1. This CDR3 region has 14 residues. Germline-derived CDR1 and CDR2 are MNHEY and SVGAGI. V gave up 2 bases and J gave up 4 bases; unmatched junction bases: 5. The CDR3 DNA is TGTGCCAGCAGTTACAGGGACAGACTATACGAGCAGTACTTC. Residues: CASSYRDRLYEQYF.

This chain connects TRBV7-2 to TRBJ1-1; D may be TRBD1 (6 bases). Trimming cost V 3 bases and J 2 bases, with 22 bases left between them. CDR1 is SGHTA, CDR2 FQGNSA, per germline. CDR3 length: 18 residues. CDR3 region: CASSLASYIRTVNTEAFF. The CDR3 region has the DNA TGTGCCAGCAGCTTGGCTTCGTATATAAGGACAGTTAACACTGAAGCTTTCTTT.

The chain employs TRBV28 and TRBJ1-2; D call uncertain. Trimming removed 3 bases at V and 0 bases at J, with 17 bases between. In germline, CDR1 is MDHEN, CDR2 SYDVKM. This CDR3 region has 17 residues. The chain's CDR3 is CASSFMTERRANYGYTF. The DNA for the CDR3 is TGTGCCAGCAGTTTCATGACGGAGCGACGGGCTAACTATGGCTACACCTTC.

V gene TRBV19 combines with J gene TRBJ1-1, with 7 bases fitting TRBD1. The germline V gene encodes CDR1 LNHDA and CDR2 SQIVND (reference sequence). Trimming removed 6 bases from V and 1 base from J; junction bases left unmatched: 5. This CDR3 has 14 amino acids. The CDR3 DNA reads TGTGCCAGTAGGACAGGGTGGAGGAACACTGAAGCTTTCTTT. This translates into CASRTGWRNTEAFF.

This chain joins TRBV28 and TRBJ1-2; D might be TRBD1 (6 bases). Trimming removed 6 bases at V and 4 bases at J, with 15 bases between. CDR3 length: 14 residues. Germline lookup yields CDR1 MDHEN and CDR2 SYDVKM. CDR3 coding DNA: TGTGCCAGCAGCCAGACTTTGGACAGCTATGGCTACACCTTC. It specifies CASSQTLDSYGYTF.

This sequence joins TRBV4-1 and TRBJ2-1; TRBD2 matches at 12 bases. The CDR3 sequence is 15 residues long. CDR1 is MGHRA, CDR2 YSYEKL, per germline. With 1 base clipped from V and 9 bases from J, the junction kept 4 bases outside the gene matches. The CDR3 sequence is CASSQGLAGAAEQFF. For the CDR3, the DNA is TGCGCCAGCAGCCAAGGACTAGCGGGAGCGGCTGAGCAGTTCTTC.

This chain links TRBV5-5 with TRBJ2-1; 7 positions agree with TRBD2. The germline V gene encodes CDR1 SGHKS and CDR2 YYEKEE (reference sequence). The CDR3 is made up of 16 amino acids. V lost 3 bases, J lost 9 bases, and 15 bases stayed unmatched. Written as DNA, the CDR3 is TGTGCCAGCAGCTCCCCCGGGACTACCAAGGAGGGTGAGCAGTTCTTC. Its translation is CASSSPGTTKEGEQFF.